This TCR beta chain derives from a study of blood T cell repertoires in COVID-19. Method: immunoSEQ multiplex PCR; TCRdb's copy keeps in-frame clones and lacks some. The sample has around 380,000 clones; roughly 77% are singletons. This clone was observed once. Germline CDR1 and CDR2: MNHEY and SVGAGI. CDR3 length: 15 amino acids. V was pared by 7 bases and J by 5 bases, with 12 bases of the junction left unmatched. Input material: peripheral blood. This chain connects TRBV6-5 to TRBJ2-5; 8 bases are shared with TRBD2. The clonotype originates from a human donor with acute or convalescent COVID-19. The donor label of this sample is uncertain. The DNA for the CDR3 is TGTGCCAGCATCCGAGCCAAGCGGGAGTTTGAGACCCAGTACTTC. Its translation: CASIRAKREFETQYF.